The source of this T cell receptor beta chain is a study of tumor and adjacent non-tumor tissue in lung cancer (dated by TCRdb to about 2018). Concerning the study at large: The cohort included about a dozen adenocarcinoma, a couple of squamous cell carcinoma and 1 small cell lung cancer patients. Under 35 paired specimens, one tumor and one normal lung sample per patient, were profiled by TCRbeta CDR3 sequencing. Using bulk TCRbeta repertoires from some 16 lung cancer patients, the study set lung tumor tissue side by side with matched distant non-tumor lung tissue. Sequencing produced more than 100,000,000 productive TCRbeta reads in total, an average of approximately 4.2 million reads per sample. Among the roughly 15 patients, ages ranged from roughly 31 to 80 years, some 10 were men and 5 were women, and disease was TNM stage I to III.

In the case of this clonotype: Which antigen it targets is not known. Base qualities were left out, and no much larger clone turns up one base away.

The full study reports these points: Peripheral blood was not sequenced, so blood TCRbeta repertoires in these lung cancer patients were not examined. TCR diversity was significantly higher in younger patients, and higher tumor TCR diversity was associated with shorter overall and disease-free survival. In normal lung, the top 100 clones accounted for a significantly larger cumulative share of the repertoire than in tumor tissue. Tumor tissue showed significantly higher TCR diversity (inverse Simpson) than normal lung tissue, at 431.37 vs 166.20 (P = 0.0075, Mann-Whitney U test). Only about 14 patients were in the cohort, and the authors stated that larger samples and more detailed clinical data are needed. Neither the sequencing platform nor unique molecular identifiers are named or mentioned anywhere in the methods.

The protocol used for the library was multiplex PCR. TCRdb shows the sequencer as Illumina HiSeq 2500. TCRbeta libraries were constructed through three rounds of nested PCR with primers (Table S4) according to protocols modified from ARM-PCR. PCR products of 200-500 bp were gel-excised and purified with the QIAquick gel extraction kit before sequencing. As for how the authors treated the data: Trimmomatic was used to clean the reads, FLASH merged the cleaned reads into complete CDR3 sequences, and MiTCR assigned the sequences to V(D)J germline segments. VDJtools was used to compute clonal diversity as the inverse Simpson's index. In-frame sequences lacking a premature stop codon were counted as productive reads. The public reads were quality trimmed at Q25 with fastp and then assembled into clones with MiXCR by TCRdb, keeping productive beta chains. Identical CDR3 proteins give one entry, which carries the most common genes and DNA. In this record, the V and J calls reflect TCRdb's handling and not the investigators' own analysis. The sample data list roughly 70,000 distinct CDR3 sequences, and roughly 73% of these were observed just once. Together, the top ten hold about 30% of the sample.

RNA was isolated from bulk, unsorted tissue, and RNA quality was assessed with a NanoDrop ND-1000 and an Agilent 2100. Donors were newly diagnosed lung cancer patients admitted for thoracic surgery in China between August and November 2014, without prior chemotherapy. Anyone who had undergone radiotherapy or chemotherapy before, or who had another cancer at the same time, was left out of the study. Surgical tissue pieces of roughly 1-2.1 cm3 were preserved in RNAlater solution and stored at -80 °C until use. The sequence came from a man aged 55 to 70 with non-small cell lung cancer. The sequencing sample was made of lung tumor tissue.

The CDR3 region: CSVGSGEAEEFF. In nucleotides, the sequence is TGCAGCGTTGGATCGGGAGAGGCCGAGGAGTTCTTC. Recombination joined TRBV29-1 with TRBJ2-1; TRBD2 could be the D gene, as 6 bases match. V lost 4 bases and J lost 14 bases; the stretch between them is 18 bases long. From its cysteine to its phenylalanine, the CDR3 spans 12 amino acids. Only the CDR3 DNA stays, 36 bases, in frame from base 1. CDR1 and CDR2, per the germline V gene, are SQVTM and ANQGSEA.